This is a list of T cell receptor beta chains from one sample in a study of PD-1 blockade in classical Hodgkin lymphoma. Profiled with immunoSEQ multiplex PCR; TCRdb holds only in-frame clones, not every one. This table has approximately 26,000 clones, about 76% appearing once. The sequenced sample was peripheral blood mononuclear cells (PBMCs), obtained before the second cycle of nivolumab. These receptor sequences come from a human donor with classical Hodgkin lymphoma. Both conserved end residues are part of each CDR3. The D gene is left open where the match is weak. Rows give clone size only sometimes, using once, few, many, or a class for an expanded clone.

TRBJ1-2	few	TRBV4-2	.	15	CASRLQTEANYGYTF	TGTGCCAGCAGACTGCAGACGGAAGCTAACTATGGCTACACCTTC
TRBJ2-7	.	TRBV28	TRBD1	16	CASSLRTGTGLYEQYF	TGTGCCAGCAGTTTGCGCACCGGGACAGGGCTTTACGAGCAGTACTTC
TRBJ2-7	.	TRBV2	TRBD2	15	CASSEAASGSYEQYF	TGTGCCAGCAGTGAAGCGGCTAGCGGGAGTTACGAGCAGTACTTC
TRBJ2-7	.	TRBV5-1	.	15	CASSLRGTLTYEQYF	TGCGCCAGCAGCTTGAGGGGGACACTAACCTACGAGCAGTACTTC
TRBJ1-4	.	TRBV13	.	17	CASSSQGPLATNEKLFF	TGTGCCAGCAGCTCACAGGGTCCCCTTGCAACTAATGAAAAACTGTTTTTT
TRBJ2-7	.	TRBV5-6	.	16	CASSLGVGTVPYEQYF	TGTGCCAGCAGCTTGGGGGTTGGGACGGTCCCCTACGAGCAGTACTTC
TRBJ2-6	once	TRBV6-5	.	16	CASSYSRLAGANVLTF	TGTGCCAGCAGTTACTCCCGTCTAGCTGGGGCCAACGTCCTGACTTTC
TRBJ1-2	.	TRBV11-2	.	14	CASSLDPTGYGYTF	TGTGCCAGCAGCTTAGACCCAACAGGGTATGGCTACACCTTC
TRBJ1-1	medium-sized	TRBV7-8	.	13	CASSLGSSSEAFF	TGTGCCAGCAGCTTAGGATCATCCTCTGAAGCTTTCTTT
TRBJ1-2	.	TRBV11-2	.	13	CASSLDRLYGYTF	TGTGCCAGCAGCTTAGACAGACTCTATGGCTACACCTTC
TRBJ2-5	few	TRBV19	.	12	CASSMSGETQYF	TGTGCCAGTAGTATGTCTGGGGAGACCCAGTACTTC
TRBJ2-3	.	TRBV14	TRBD2	16	CASTRFRGGAEDTQYF	TGTGCCAGCACCCGCTTTCGCGGGGGGGCGGAAGATACACAGTATTTT
TRBJ2-4	.	TRBV21-1	.	19	CASSILPWGAGVGINIQYF	TGTGCCAGCAGCATTCTCCCATGGGGAGCGGGAGTGGGGATAAACATTCAGTACTTC
TRBJ2-5	.	TRBV5-4	.	16	CASRSGRQAGGETQYF	TGTGCCAGCAGGTCGGGACGACAGGCTGGGGGGGAGACCCAGTACTTC
TRBJ1-1	.	TRBV18	.	14	CASSPGPTGTEAFF	TGTGCCAGCTCACCAGGTCCCACAGGCACTGAAGCTTTCTTT
TRBJ2-5	.	TRBV5-4	.	15	CASSLTGIAQETQYF	TGTGCCAGCAGCTTAACCGGAATAGCCCAAGAGACCCAGTACTTC
TRBJ2-7	.	TRBV28	.	14	CASSLGLLTYEQYF	TGTGCCAGCAGTTTAGGACTACTGACCTACGAGCAGTACTTC
TRBJ2-1	.	TRBV30	.	13	CAWINLWGNEQFF	TGTGCCTGGATCAACCTCTGGGGCAATGAGCAGTTCTTC
TRBJ1-2	.	TRBV6-6	TRBD1	11	CASRDRDGYTF	TGTGCCAGCAGGGACAGGGATGGCTACACCTTC
TRBJ2-2	.	TRBV18	.	15	CASSPREYRGGELFF	TGTGCCAGCTCACCACGAGAGTATAGGGGAGGAGAGCTGTTTTTT
TRBJ1-2	.	TRBV7-2	TRBD1	14	CASSVTGVNYGYTF	TGTGCCAGCAGCGTAACAGGGGTTAACTATGGCTACACCTTC
TRBJ2-2	.	TRBV19	.	13	CVSRQGNTGELFF	TGTGTTTCCCGGCAGGGGAACACCGGGGAGCTGTTTTTT
TRBJ2-7	.	TRBV27	.	12	CASSLNRNEQYF	TGTGCCAGCAGTTTGAACAGGAACGAGCAGTACTTC
TRBJ1-2	.	TRBV30	.	16	CAWSVASGGRAYGYTF	TGTGCCTGGAGTGTAGCGTCTGGAGGGAGGGCCTATGGCTACACCTTC
TRBJ2-7	.	TRBV4-1	.	15	CASSQSATGVGEQYF	TGCGCCAGCAGCCAGTCAGCGACGGGAGTAGGCGAGCAGTACTTC
TRBJ2-1	.	TRBV28	.	13	CAARDSLPNEQFF	TGTGCCGCAAGGGATAGTCTACCAAATGAGCAGTTCTTC
TRBJ1-1	once	TRBV19	.	14	CASSIEGVNTEAFF	TGTGCCAGTAGTATAGAAGGGGTAAACACTGAAGCTTTCTTT
TRBJ2-1	few	TRBV15	TRBD1	15	CATSTRTGEGDEQFF	TGTGCCACCAGCACCCGGACAGGGGAAGGCGATGAGCAGTTCTTC
TRBJ2-1	.	TRBV6-1	.	13	CASSLSDYNEQFF	TGTGCCAGCTCCTTATCGGACTACAATGAGCAGTTCTTC
TRBJ1-2	.	TRBV7-2	.	13	CASTIIGGYGYTF	TGTGCCAGCACCATTATAGGGGGCTATGGCTACACCTTC
TRBJ2-1	once	TRBV30	.	16	CAWSVSWMSIGNEQFF	TGTGCCTGGAGTGTGAGTTGGATGAGTATTGGCAATGAGCAGTTCTTC
TRBJ1-5	.	TRBV2	TRBD1	20	CASRGDRGPDLSWDNQPQHF	TGTGCCAGCAGGGGAGACAGGGGGCCCGACTTAAGTTGGGACAATCAGCCCCAGCATTTT
TRBJ2-5	.	TRBV18	.	15	CASSSRQANQETQYF	TGTGCCAGCTCATCCCGACAGGCCAACCAAGAGACCCAGTACTTC
TRBJ2-3	.	TRBV9	.	13	CASSVEDTDTQYF	TGTGCCAGCAGCGTAGAAGACACAGATACGCAGTATTTT
TRBJ1-3	.	TRBV30	TRBD1	14	CAWGKGQGADTIYF	TGTGCCTGGGGAAAAGGACAGGGGGCGGACACCATATATTTT
TRBJ1-5	.	TRBV7-3	.	20	CASSLYRGLPGRCSNQPQHF	TGTGCCAGCAGCCTCTACCGGGGACTCCCCGGCAGATGTAGCAATCAGCCCCAGCATTTT
TRBJ2-7	.	TRBV7-2	TRBD1	14	CASSAGTGPREQYF	TGTGCCAGCAGCGCCGGGACAGGGCCTCGCGAGCAGTACTTC
TRBJ2-1	.	TRBV10-3	TRBD1	16	CAISDQTGGSYNEQFF	TGTGCCATCAGTGACCAGACAGGGGGCTCATACAATGAGCAGTTCTTC
TRBJ2-3	.	TRBV9	.	15	CASSKDLAGTDTQYF	TGTGCCAGCAGTAAAGACTTGGCGGGCACAGATACGCAGTATTTT
TRBJ1-1	.	TRBV27	.	13	CASSLGYRFEAFF	TGTGCCAGCAGTTTAGGCTACCGCTTTGAAGCTTTCTTT
TRBJ1-4	.	TRBV30	TRBD1	13	CAWSVQGAEKLFF	TGTGCCTGGAGTGTACAGGGGGCTGAAAAACTGTTTTTT
TRBJ1-1	.	TRBV7-8	.	13	CASSLVQDSEAFF	TGTGCCAGCAGCTTGGTACAGGATTCTGAAGCTTTCTTT
TRBJ2-7	.	TRBV2	TRBD1	13	CASGPGTGYEQYF	TGTGCCAGCGGACCCGGGACAGGGTACGAGCAGTACTTC
TRBJ2-7	.	TRBV30	.	15	CAWRTDGAGDYEQYF	TGTGCCTGGAGAACAGACGGGGCAGGCGACTACGAGCAGTACTTC
TRBJ2-1	.	TRBV6-6	.	11	CASSYSYEQFF	TGTGCCAGCAGTTACTCATATGAGCAGTTCTTC
TRBJ1-4	.	TRBV9	.	18	CASSQVGFGSRINEKLFF	TGTGCCAGCAGCCAAGTAGGTTTCGGCAGTAGAATTAATGAAAAACTGTTTTTT
TRBJ1-2	.	TRBV2	.	11	CASSEATRETF	TGTGCCAGCAGTGAAGCTACCCGGGAGACCTTC
TRBJ2-1	few	TRBV10-3	.	14	CAISVSDLEYEQFF	TGTGCCATCAGTGTATCGGACCTAGAATATGAGCAGTTCTTC
TRBJ2-7	.	TRBV5-1	.	13	CASSLVGGREQYF	TGCGCCAGCAGCCTTGTAGGGGGTCGCGAGCAGTACTTC
TRBJ2-2	.	TRBV5-4	.	18	CASLGSPSEDLNTGELFF	TGTGCCAGCCTCGGTTCCCCTAGCGAAGACTTAAACACCGGGGAGCTGTTTTTT
TRBJ2-1	few	TRBV28	.	14	CASSSPALRDEQFF	TGTGCCAGCAGTTCCCCGGCTCTCAGAGATGAGCAGTTCTTC
TRBJ1-4	.	TRBV5-4	TRBD1	16	CASSPKTGGGSEKLFF	TGTGCCAGCAGCCCTAAAACAGGGGGCGGGAGTGAAAAACTGTTTTTT
TRBJ2-7	.	TRBV5-4	TRBD2	15	CASSSESAGAYEQYF	TGTGCCAGCAGCTCCGAGTCCGCGGGAGCTTACGAGCAGTACTTC
TRBJ2-7	.	TRBV19	.	13	CASSRTSREEQYF	TGTGCCAGTTCCCGGACCAGCCGGGAGGAGCAGTACTTC
TRBJ2-7	few	TRBV7-9	TRBD2	13	CASSKTSANEQYF	TGTGCCAGCAGCAAAACTAGCGCCAACGAGCAGTACTTC
TRBJ2-7	.	TRBV18	TRBD2	15	CASSPKKGGSYEQYF	TGTGCCAGCTCACCGAAGAAGGGAGGGAGCTACGAGCAGTACTTC
TRBJ1-6	.	TRBV5-1	.	14	CASSLPGGDSPLHF	TGCGCCAGCAGCCTGCCGGGAGGGGATTCACCCCTCCACTTT
TRBJ1-1	.	TRBV7-9	.	15	CASSLGGFMNTEAFF	TGTGCCAGCAGCTTAGGGGGATTCATGAACACTGAAGCTTTCTTT